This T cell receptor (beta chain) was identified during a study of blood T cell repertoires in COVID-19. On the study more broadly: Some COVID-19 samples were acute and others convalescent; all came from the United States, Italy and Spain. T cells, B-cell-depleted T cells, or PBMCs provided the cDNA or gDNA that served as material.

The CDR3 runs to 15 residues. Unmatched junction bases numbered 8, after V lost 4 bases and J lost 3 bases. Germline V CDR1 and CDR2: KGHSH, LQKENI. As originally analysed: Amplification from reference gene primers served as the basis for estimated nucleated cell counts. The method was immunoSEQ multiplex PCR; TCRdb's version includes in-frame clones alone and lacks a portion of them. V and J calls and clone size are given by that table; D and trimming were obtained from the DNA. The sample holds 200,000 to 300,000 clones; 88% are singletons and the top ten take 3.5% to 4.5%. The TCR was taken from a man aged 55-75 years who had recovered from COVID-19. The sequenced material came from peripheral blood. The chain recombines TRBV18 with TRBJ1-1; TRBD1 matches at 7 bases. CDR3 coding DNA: TGTGCCAGCTCACAAGATAACAGGGGAGACACTGAAGCTTTCTTT. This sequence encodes CASSQDNRGDTEAFF.